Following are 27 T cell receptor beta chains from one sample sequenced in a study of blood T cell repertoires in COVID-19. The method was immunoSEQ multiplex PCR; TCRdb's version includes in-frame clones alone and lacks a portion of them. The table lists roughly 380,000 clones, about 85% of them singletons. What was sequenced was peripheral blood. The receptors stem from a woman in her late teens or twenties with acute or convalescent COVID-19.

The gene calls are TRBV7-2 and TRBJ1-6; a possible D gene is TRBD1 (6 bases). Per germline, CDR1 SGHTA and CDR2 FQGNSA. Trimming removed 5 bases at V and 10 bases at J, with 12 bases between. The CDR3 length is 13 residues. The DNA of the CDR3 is TGTGCCAGCAGCGGATACAGGGAGTCACCCCTCCACTTT. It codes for CASSGYRESPLHF.

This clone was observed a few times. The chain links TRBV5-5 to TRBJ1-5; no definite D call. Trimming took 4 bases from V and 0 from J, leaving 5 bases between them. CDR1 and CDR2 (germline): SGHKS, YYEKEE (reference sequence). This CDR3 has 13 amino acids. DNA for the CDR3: TGTGCCAGCAGCCGGTATAGCAATCAGCCCCAGCATTTT. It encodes CASSRYSNQPQHF.

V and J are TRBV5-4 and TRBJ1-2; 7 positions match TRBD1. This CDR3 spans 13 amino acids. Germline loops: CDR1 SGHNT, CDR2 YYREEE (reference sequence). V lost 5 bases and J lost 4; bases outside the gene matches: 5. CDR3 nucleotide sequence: TGTGCCAGCAGTAGGGGGCAGGTCTATGGCTACACCTTC. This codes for CASSRGQVYGYTF.

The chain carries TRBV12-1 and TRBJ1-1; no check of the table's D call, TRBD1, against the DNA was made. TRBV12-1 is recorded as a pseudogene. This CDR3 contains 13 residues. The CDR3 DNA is TGTGCCACCTCGTCCGGTAGGGGAAGTGAAGCTTTCTTT. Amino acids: CATSSGRGSEAFF.

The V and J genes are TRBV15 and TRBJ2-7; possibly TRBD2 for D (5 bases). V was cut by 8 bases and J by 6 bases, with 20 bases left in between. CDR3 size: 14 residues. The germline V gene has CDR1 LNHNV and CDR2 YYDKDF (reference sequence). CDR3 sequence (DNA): TGTGCCACCTCCCACCGCCCCGGACTCGGCGAGCAGTACTTC. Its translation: CATSHRPGLGEQYF.

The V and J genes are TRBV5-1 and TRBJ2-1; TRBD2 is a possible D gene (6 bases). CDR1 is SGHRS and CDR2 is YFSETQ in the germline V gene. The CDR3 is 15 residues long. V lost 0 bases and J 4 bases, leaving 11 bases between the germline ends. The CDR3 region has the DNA TGCGCCAGCAGCTTGGAAGCTAGCGCTTACAATGAGCAGTTCTTC. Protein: CASSLEASAYNEQFF.

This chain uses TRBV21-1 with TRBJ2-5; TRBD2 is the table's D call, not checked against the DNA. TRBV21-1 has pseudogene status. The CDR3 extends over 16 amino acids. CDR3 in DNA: TGTGCCAGCAGCAGACTAGCGGGAGGGCCGGGGGAGACCCAGTACTTC. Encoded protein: CASSRLAGGPGETQYF.

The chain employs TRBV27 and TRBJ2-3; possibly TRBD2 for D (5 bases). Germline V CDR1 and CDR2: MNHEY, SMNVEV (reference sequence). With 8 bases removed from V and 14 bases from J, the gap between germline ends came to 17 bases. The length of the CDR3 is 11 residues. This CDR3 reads CASGLPPKRYF. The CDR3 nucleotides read TGTGCCAGCGGACTCCCTCCGAAGAGGTATTTT.

DNA of the CDR3: TGTGCCAGCTCACGGCGGAAGCCTACCGGGGTGGCTAATGAAAAACTGTTTTTT. This sequence encodes CASSRRKPTGVANEKLFF. The V call is TRBV13, the J call TRBJ1-4; no firm D call. The CDR3 runs 18 residues. The V gene lost 8 bases and the J gene lost 3 bases, with 25 bases spanning the gap. In germline, CDR1 is PRHDT, CDR2 FYEKMQ (reference sequence).

The CDR3 protein is CASARRVQLLSSYEQYF. The CDR3 DNA reads as TGTGCCAGCGCTCGGAGGGTGCAACTTTTATCCTCCTACGAGCAGTACTTC. The chain is built from TRBV7-8 and TRBJ2-7; D might be TRBD2 (6 bases). The CDR3 totals 17 residues. The V and J ends lost 8 bases and 0 bases respectively, with 23 bases between them. Germline V lookup: CDR1 SGHVS, CDR2 FQNEAQ.

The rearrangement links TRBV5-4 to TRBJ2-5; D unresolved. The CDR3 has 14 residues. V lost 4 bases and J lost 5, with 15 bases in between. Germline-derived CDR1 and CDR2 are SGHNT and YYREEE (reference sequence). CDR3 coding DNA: TGTGCCAGCAGCCCCAGTCTAGAGGTGGAGACCCAGTACTTC. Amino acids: CASSPSLEVETQYF.

CDR3: CASTQRQGNEKLFF. CDR3 sequence (DNA): TGTGCCAGCACTCAGAGACAGGGGAACGAAAAACTGTTTTTT. This rearrangement joins TRBV27 to TRBJ1-4; 8 nucleotides line up with TRBD1. This CDR3 has 14 amino acids. Trimming cost V 7 bases and J 8 bases; bases outside gene matches: 9. Germline V gene lookup returns CDR1 MNHEY and CDR2 SMNVEV (reference sequence).

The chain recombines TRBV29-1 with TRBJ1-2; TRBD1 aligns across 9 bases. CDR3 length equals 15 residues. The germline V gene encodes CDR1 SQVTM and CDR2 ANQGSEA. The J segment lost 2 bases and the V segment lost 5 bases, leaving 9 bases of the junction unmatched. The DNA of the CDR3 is TGCAGCGTTCCCTGGGACAGGGTTCCGAACTATGGCTACACCTTC. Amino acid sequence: CSVPWDRVPNYGYTF.

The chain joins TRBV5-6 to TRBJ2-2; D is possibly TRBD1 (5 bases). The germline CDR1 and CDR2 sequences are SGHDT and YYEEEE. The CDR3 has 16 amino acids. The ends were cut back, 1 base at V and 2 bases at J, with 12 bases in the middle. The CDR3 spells CASSLYPDTNTGELFF. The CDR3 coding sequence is TGTGCCAGCAGCTTGTACCCGGACACTAACACCGGGGAGCTGTTTTTT.

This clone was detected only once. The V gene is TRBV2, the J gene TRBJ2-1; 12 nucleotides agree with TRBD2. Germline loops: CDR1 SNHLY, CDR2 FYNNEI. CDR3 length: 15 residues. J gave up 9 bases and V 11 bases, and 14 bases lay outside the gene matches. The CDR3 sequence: CALDGLAGGWGEQFF. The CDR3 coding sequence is TGTGCCCTCGACGGGCTAGCGGGAGGGTGGGGTGAGCAGTTCTTC.

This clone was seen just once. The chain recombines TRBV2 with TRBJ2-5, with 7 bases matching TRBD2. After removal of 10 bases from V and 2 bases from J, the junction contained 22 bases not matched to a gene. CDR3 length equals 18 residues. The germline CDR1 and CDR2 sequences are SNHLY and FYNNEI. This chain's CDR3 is CATQAPMLGRGTQETQYF. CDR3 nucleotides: TGTGCCACACAAGCCCCAATGTTGGGGAGGGGAACACAAGAGACCCAGTACTTC. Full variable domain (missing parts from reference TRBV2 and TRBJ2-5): EPEVTQTPSHQVTQMGQEVILRCVPISNHLYFYWYRQILGQKVEFLVSFYNNEISEKSEIFDDQFSVERPDGSNFTLKIRSTKLEDSAMYFCATQAPMLGRGTQETQYFGPGTRLLVL.

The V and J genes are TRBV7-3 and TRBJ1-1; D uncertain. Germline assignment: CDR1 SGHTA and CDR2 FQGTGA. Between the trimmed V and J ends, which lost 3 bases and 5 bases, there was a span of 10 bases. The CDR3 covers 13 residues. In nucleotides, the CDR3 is TGTGCCAGCAGCTTCCAGGTTCGGACTGAAGCTTTCTTT. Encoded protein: CASSFQVRTEAFF.

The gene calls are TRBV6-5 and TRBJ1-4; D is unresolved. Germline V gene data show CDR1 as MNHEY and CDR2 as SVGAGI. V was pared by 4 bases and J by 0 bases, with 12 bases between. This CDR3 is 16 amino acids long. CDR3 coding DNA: TGTGCCAGCAGTTCCTTCCTACCCTCAACTAATGAAAAACTGTTTTTT. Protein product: CASSSFLPSTNEKLFF.

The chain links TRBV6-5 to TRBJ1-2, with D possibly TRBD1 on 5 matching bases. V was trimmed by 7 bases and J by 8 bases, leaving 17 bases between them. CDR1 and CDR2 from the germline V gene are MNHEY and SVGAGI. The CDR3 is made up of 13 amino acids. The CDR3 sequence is CASTREREGGYTF. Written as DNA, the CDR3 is TGTGCCAGCACCCGAGAGCGGGAGGGGGGCTACACCTTC.

The CDR3 reads CASSSVGGVLRGKAEAFF. CDR3 in DNA: TGTGCCAGCAGTTCCGTGGGGGGAGTTTTACGGGGGAAAGCTGAAGCTTTCTTT. The chain recombines TRBV28 with TRBJ1-1; D possibly corresponds to TRBD1 (5 bases). CDR1 and CDR2 from the germline V gene are MDHEN and SYDVKM. There are 18 residues in the CDR3. V was shortened by 4 bases and J by 6 bases, with 27 bases between the two germline ends.

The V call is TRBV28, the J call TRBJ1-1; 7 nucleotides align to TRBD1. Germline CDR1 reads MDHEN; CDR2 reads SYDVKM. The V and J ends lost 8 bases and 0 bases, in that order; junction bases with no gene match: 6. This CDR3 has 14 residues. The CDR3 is CASGLGTVNTEAFF. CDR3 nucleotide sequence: TGTGCCAGCGGCCTAGGGACAGTGAACACTGAAGCTTTCTTT. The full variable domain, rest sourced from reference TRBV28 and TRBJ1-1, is DVKVTQSSRYLVKRTGEKVFLECVQDMDHENMFWYRQDPGLGLRLIYFSYDVKMKEKGDIPEGYSVSREKKERFSLILESASTNQTSMYLCASGLGTVNTEAFFGQGTRLTVV.

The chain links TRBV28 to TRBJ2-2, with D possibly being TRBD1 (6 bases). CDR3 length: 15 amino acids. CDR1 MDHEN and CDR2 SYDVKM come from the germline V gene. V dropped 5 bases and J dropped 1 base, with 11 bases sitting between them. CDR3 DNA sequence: TGTGCCAGCAGTGAAATGACAGGGAACACCGGGGAGCTGTTTTTT. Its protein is CASSEMTGNTGELFF.

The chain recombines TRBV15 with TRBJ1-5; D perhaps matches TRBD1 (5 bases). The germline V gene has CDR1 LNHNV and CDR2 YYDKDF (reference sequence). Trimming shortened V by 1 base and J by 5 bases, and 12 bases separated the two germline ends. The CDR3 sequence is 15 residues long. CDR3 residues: CATSRVWGSDQPQHF. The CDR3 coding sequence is TGTGCCACCAGCAGAGTATGGGGCAGCGATCAGCCCCAGCATTTT.

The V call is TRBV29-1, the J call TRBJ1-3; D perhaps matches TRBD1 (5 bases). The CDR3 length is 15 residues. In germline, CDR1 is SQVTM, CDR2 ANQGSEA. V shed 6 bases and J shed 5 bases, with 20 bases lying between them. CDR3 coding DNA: TGCAGCGTGGGGGGTTTAGGGTCCGAGAGAAACACCATATATTTT. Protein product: CSVGGLGSERNTIYF.

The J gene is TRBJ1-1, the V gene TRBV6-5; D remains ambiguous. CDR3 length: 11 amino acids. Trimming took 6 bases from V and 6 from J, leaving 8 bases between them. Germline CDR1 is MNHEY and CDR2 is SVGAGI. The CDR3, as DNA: TGTGCCAGCAGCGACACCGCTGAAGCTTTCTTT. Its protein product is CASSDTAEAFF.

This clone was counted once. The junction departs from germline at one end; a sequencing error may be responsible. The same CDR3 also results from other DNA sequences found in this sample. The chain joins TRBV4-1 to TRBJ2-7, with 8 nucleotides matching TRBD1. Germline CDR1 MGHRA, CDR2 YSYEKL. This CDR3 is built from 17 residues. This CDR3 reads CASSQDLQDRDFHEQYF. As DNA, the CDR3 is TGCGCTAGCAGCCAAGATTTGCAGGACAGGGACTTCCACGAGCAGTACTTC.

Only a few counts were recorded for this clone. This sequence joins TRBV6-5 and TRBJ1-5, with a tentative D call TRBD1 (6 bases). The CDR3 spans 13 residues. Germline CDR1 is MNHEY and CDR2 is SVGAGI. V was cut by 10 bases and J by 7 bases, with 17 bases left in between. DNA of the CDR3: TGTGCCACCGAACAGGGCTCAGGCCAGCCCCAGCATTTT. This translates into CATEQGSGQPQHF.